This TCR beta chain comes out of a study of cytomegalovirus exposure and HLA in healthy donors. V lost 0 bases and J 7 bases, leaving 15 bases between the germline ends. CDR1 is MNHNS and CDR2 is SASEGT in the germline V gene. The CDR3 runs to 15 residues. PCR amplification relied on 60 Vbeta primers (plus 13 Jbeta primers). TCRdb's table, derived via immunoSEQ multiplex PCR, lists solely in-frame clones and lacks some. The sample records some 130,000 clones, around 75% being singletons. Material for sequencing was PBMCs. The clonotype was recovered from a man under 40 in good health and CMV-seronegative. The chain is built from TRBV6-1 and TRBJ1-2; D gene uncertain. CDR3 DNA: TGTGCCAGCAGTGAAGCGAAGCTAGGTGGTATTGGCTACACCTTC. This sequence encodes CASSEAKLGGIGYTF.